The rows below give T cell receptor beta chains drawn from one sample of a study of response to subunit inactivated influenza vaccine. TCRdb reprocessed the RT-PCR reads via MiXCR and lists one record per CDR3 protein. The data hold over 800,000 distinct CDR3 sequences, with 21% observed a single time. Sequences were derived from PBMCs from blood, sampled less than 6 days after vaccination. These receptors originate from a man aged 45 to 65 who received an inactivated influenza vaccine. The CDR3 runs from the conserved cysteine through the conserved F or W. The D gene is left open where the match is weak. Size is stated for part of the rows, as once, few or many counts, or as a class when the clone is expanded.

clone size: few; D gene: NA; V gene: TRBV25-1; J gene: TRBJ2-2; CDR3 DNA: TGTGCCAGCAGTGAAGAGGTAGCGGACACCGGGGAGCTGTTTTTT; CDR3 protein: CASSEEVADTGELFF
clone size: NA; D gene: NA; V gene: TRBV10-3; J gene: TRBJ2-3; CDR3 DNA: TGTGCCATCAGTGAGTCGACTATCACAGATACGCAGTATTTT; CDR3 protein: CAISESTITDTQYF
clone size: NA; D gene: TRBD1; V gene: TRBV2; J gene: TRBJ2-7; CDR3 DNA: TGTGCCAGCAGTGGACAGGGTTTGGGCTACGAGCAGTACTTC; CDR3 protein: CASSGQGLGYEQYF
clone size: NA; D gene: NA; V gene: TRBV7-9; J gene: TRBJ2-2; CDR3 DNA: TGTGCCAGCAGGTACAGAAACACCGGGGAGCTGTTTTTT; CDR3 protein: CASRYRNTGELFF
clone size: NA; D gene: TRBD2; V gene: TRBV7-2; J gene: TRBJ2-3; CDR3 DNA: TGTGCCAGCCAAATAGCGGGGAGCACAGATACGCAGTATTTT; CDR3 protein: CASQIAGSTDTQYF
clone size: NA; D gene: TRBD2; V gene: TRBV2; J gene: TRBJ2-2; CDR3 DNA: TGTGCCAGCAGACAACGACTAGCGGGAGGGCCTAACACCGGGGAGCTGTTTTTT; CDR3 protein: CASRQRLAGGPNTGELFF
clone size: NA; D gene: TRBD1; V gene: TRBV6-6; J gene: TRBJ1-2; CDR3 DNA: TGTGCCAGCAGAGGACAGGGGACGGGCGGCTACACCTTC; CDR3 protein: CASRGQGTGGYTF
clone size: NA; D gene: NA; V gene: TRBV20-1; J gene: TRBJ2-7; CDR3 DNA: TGCAGTGCTTATTTGACGGGTTCCTACGAGCAGTACTTC; CDR3 protein: CSAYLTGSYEQYF
clone size: few; D gene: TRBD1; V gene: TRBV9; J gene: TRBJ1-1; CDR3 DNA: TGTGCCAGCAGCGGTGGGACAGGGGCAGCTTTCTTT; CDR3 protein: CASSGGTGAAFF
clone size: NA; D gene: NA; V gene: TRBV6-1; J gene: TRBJ2-3; CDR3 DNA: TGTGCCAGCAGCTGGGCGGAGGGAGATACGCAGTATTTT; CDR3 protein: CASSWAEGDTQYF
clone size: NA; D gene: NA; V gene: TRBV3-1; J gene: TRBJ2-3; CDR3 DNA: TGTGCCAGCAGCCGCTCCATCAATACGCAGTATTTT; CDR3 protein: CASSRSINTQYF
clone size: few; D gene: NA; V gene: TRBV11-3; J gene: TRBJ2-2; CDR3 DNA: TGTGCCAGCAGCTTAGCCCTTACAGACACCGGGGAGCTGTTTTTT; CDR3 protein: CASSLALTDTGELFF
clone size: NA; D gene: NA; V gene: TRBV5-4; J gene: TRBJ2-7; CDR3 DNA: TGTGCCAGCAGCTGGGGCCCCTTCCCCGGGACAGAAGGGGGGGAGCAGTACTTC; CDR3 protein: CASSWGPFPGTEGGEQYF
clone size: NA; D gene: TRBD1; V gene: TRBV5-1; J gene: TRBJ1-5; CDR3 DNA: TGCGCCAGCAGCCTATCGGACAGGGCCAGTCCCCAGCATTTT; CDR3 protein: CASSLSDRASPQHF
clone size: NA; D gene: NA; V gene: TRBV20-1; J gene: TRBJ1-1; CDR3 DNA: TGCAGTGCTAGTCGCGCAAGCATGAACACTGAAGCTTTCTTT; CDR3 protein: CSASRASMNTEAFF
clone size: NA; D gene: TRBD1; V gene: TRBV7-9; J gene: TRBJ2-5; CDR3 DNA: TGTGCCAGCAGCTCGACAGGGGCGGGATGGGAGACCCAGTACTTC; CDR3 protein: CASSSTGAGWETQYF
clone size: NA; D gene: NA; V gene: TRBV28; J gene: TRBJ2-7; CDR3 DNA: TGTGCCAGCACCTTGGCCAGTCTGGGCGAGCAGTACTTC; CDR3 protein: CASTLASLGEQYF
clone size: few; D gene: TRBD1; V gene: TRBV7-9; J gene: TRBJ2-7; CDR3 DNA: TGTGCCAGCAGCTCCTTAGGACAGGGTACCTACGAGCAGTACTTC; CDR3 protein: CASSSLGQGTYEQYF
clone size: NA; D gene: TRBD1; V gene: TRBV10-3; J gene: TRBJ2-7; CDR3 DNA: TGTGCCATCAGATCCGACAGGGATAACGAGCAGTACTTC; CDR3 protein: CAIRSDRDNEQYF
clone size: NA; D gene: NA; V gene: TRBV3-1; J gene: TRBJ2-7; CDR3 DNA: TGTGCCAGCAGCCAAGACCCGGGGGCTCGGTACGAGCAGTACTTC; CDR3 protein: CASSQDPGARYEQYF
clone size: few; D gene: TRBD2; V gene: TRBV4-1; J gene: TRBJ2-3; CDR3 DNA: TGCGCCAGCAGCCAAGAGGGGGGGAATACGCAGTATTTT; CDR3 protein: CASSQEGGNTQYF
clone size: NA; D gene: TRBD1; V gene: TRBV29-1; J gene: TRBJ2-7; CDR3 DNA: TGCAGCGTTGAAGCCACAGGGGGAAGACCCTACGAGCAGTACTTC; CDR3 protein: CSVEATGGRPYEQYF
clone size: few; D gene: TRBD1; V gene: TRBV4-3; J gene: TRBJ1-3; CDR3 DNA: TGCGCCAGCAGCCAAGAACGGGACAGTGGAAACACCATATATTTT; CDR3 protein: CASSQERDSGNTIYF
clone size: NA; D gene: TRBD1; V gene: TRBV12-3/TRBV12-4; J gene: TRBJ2-7; CDR3 DNA: TGTGCCAGCAGTAAGAGGGGGCGAAGGCACTACGAGCAGTACTTC; CDR3 protein: CASSKRGRRHYEQYF
clone size: few; D gene: TRBD1; V gene: TRBV7-2; J gene: TRBJ2-3; CDR3 DNA: TGTGCCAGCAGCACACGACAGGGCAGGGGGTACACAGATACGCAGTATTTT; CDR3 protein: CASSTRQGRGYTDTQYF
clone size: few; D gene: NA; V gene: TRBV7-9; J gene: TRBJ2-2; CDR3 DNA: TGTGCCAGCAGCTTCGATTCGGGTTACGGGGAGCTGTTTTTT; CDR3 protein: CASSFDSGYGELFF
clone size: NA; D gene: TRBD2; V gene: TRBV3-1; J gene: TRBJ2-7; CDR3 DNA: TGTGCCAGCAGCACACTAGCGTGGGAGCAGTACTTC; CDR3 protein: CASSTLAWEQYF
clone size: few; D gene: NA; V gene: TRBV12-3/TRBV12-4; J gene: TRBJ2-1; CDR3 DNA: TGTGCCAGCAGTTTGGGCAGGGTTCTGTACAATGAGCAGTTCTTC; CDR3 protein: CASSLGRVLYNEQFF
clone size: few; D gene: NA; V gene: TRBV7-8; J gene: TRBJ1-5; CDR3 DNA: TGTGCCAGCAGTCATGTCGGACAGTTAATGTCGGCCCAGCATTTT; CDR3 protein: CASSHVGQLMSAQHF
clone size: few; D gene: TRBD1; V gene: TRBV4-3; J gene: TRBJ1-4; CDR3 DNA: TGCGCCAGCAGCCAAGATCATGACAGGGGGGTCGGGAGACTGTTTTTT; CDR3 protein: CASSQDHDRGVGRLFF
clone size: NA; D gene: TRBD2; V gene: TRBV18; J gene: TRBJ2-7; CDR3 DNA: TGTGCCAGCTCACCGCTAGCGGGAGGGCCAGGCGAGCAGTACTTC; CDR3 protein: CASSPLAGGPGEQYF
clone size: few; D gene: TRBD1; V gene: TRBV7-9; J gene: TRBJ2-1; CDR3 DNA: TGTGCCAGCACCATCCAGGGACAGAAGTCCTACAATGAGCAGTTCTTC; CDR3 protein: CASTIQGQKSYNEQFF
clone size: NA; D gene: NA; V gene: TRBV7-9; J gene: TRBJ2-5; CDR3 DNA: TGTGCCAGCCTCAGTTTCCAAGAGACCCAGTACTTC; CDR3 protein: CASLSFQETQYF
clone size: few; D gene: NA; V gene: TRBV6-5; J gene: TRBJ2-3; CDR3 DNA: TGTGCCAGCAGTTACTATCCGTCGGTGTCAGATACGCAGTATTTT; CDR3 protein: CASSYYPSVSDTQYF
clone size: few; D gene: TRBD2; V gene: TRBV6-2/TRBV6-3; J gene: TRBJ2-1; CDR3 DNA: TGTGCCAGCAGTTACTCGACCGGGGGGAGGGAGCAGTTCTTC; CDR3 protein: CASSYSTGGREQFF
clone size: NA; D gene: NA; V gene: TRBV5-1; J gene: TRBJ2-7; CDR3 DNA: TGCGCCAGCAGCTTGAGTTCGGGTATCTACGAGCAGTACTTC; CDR3 protein: CASSLSSGIYEQYF
clone size: NA; D gene: NA; V gene: TRBV7-2; J gene: TRBJ1-1; CDR3 DNA: TGTGCCAGCAGCCCTGGTGGGGGTATGGGCACTGAAGCTTTCTTT; CDR3 protein: CASSPGGGMGTEAFF
clone size: few; D gene: TRBD1; V gene: TRBV15; J gene: TRBJ1-5; CDR3 DNA: TGTGCCACCGGACAGGATACTCAGCCCCAGCATTTT; CDR3 protein: CATGQDTQPQHF
clone size: many; D gene: NA; V gene: TRBV29-1; J gene: TRBJ2-1; CDR3 DNA: TGCAGCGGGAGGGGCTCCTACAATGAGCAGTTCTTC; CDR3 protein: CSGRGSYNEQFF
clone size: NA; D gene: NA; V gene: TRBV12-3/TRBV12-4; J gene: TRBJ2-1; CDR3 DNA: TGTGCCAGCGAGGGTCTAGTGGGGCAGTTCTTC; CDR3 protein: CASEGLVGQFF
clone size: NA; D gene: NA; V gene: TRBV4-2; J gene: TRBJ1-2; CDR3 DNA: TGTGCCAGCAGCCAAGTGAGTGAAGCTAACTATGGCTACACCTTC; CDR3 protein: CASSQVSEANYGYTF
clone size: NA; D gene: NA; V gene: TRBV4-3; J gene: TRBJ2-5; CDR3 DNA: TGCGCCAGCAGCCAAGTTTTATCCGAGACCCAGTACTTC; CDR3 protein: CASSQVLSETQYF